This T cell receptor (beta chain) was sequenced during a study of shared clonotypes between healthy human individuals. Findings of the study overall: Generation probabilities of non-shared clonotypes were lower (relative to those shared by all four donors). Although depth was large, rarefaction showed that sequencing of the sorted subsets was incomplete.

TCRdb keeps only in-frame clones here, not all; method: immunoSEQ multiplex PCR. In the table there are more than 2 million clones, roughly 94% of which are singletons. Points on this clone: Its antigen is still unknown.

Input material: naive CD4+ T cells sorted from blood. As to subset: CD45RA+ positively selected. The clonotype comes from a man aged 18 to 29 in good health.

In DNA form, the CDR3 reads TGTGCCAGCAGTTATTTCATGACTTCAAACTATGGCTACACCTTC. Protein product: CASSYFMTSNYGYTF. This chain uses TRBV6-5 with TRBJ1-2; D uncertain. CDR1 is MNHEY, CDR2 SVGAGI, per germline. The CDR3 spans 15 residues. V was trimmed by 3 bases and J by 2 bases, leaving 13 bases between them.